This TCR beta chain comes out of a study of CD8 T cells in ankylosing spondylitis. On this clonotype: Its antigen is as yet unknown.

Per germline, CDR1 KGHSH and CDR2 LQKENI. The germline V and J ends were trimmed by 7 bases and 4 bases, with 17 bases remaining between them. The CDR3 contains 15 residues. General observations from the study: Matched synovial fluid from ankylosing spondylitis patients was reported to be enriched for disease-linked clones. Blood of patients with ankylosing spondylitis appeared to be characterized by a TCR beta motif of several highly homologous variants. Clones linked with disease were CD8+ and fairly uncommon in the peripheral blood. Past research had described some motif variants in reactive arthritis synovial fluid and blood.

Construction of TCR beta libraries was performed using quantitative 5'-RACE with molecular barcodes. TCRdb reanalysed the 5' RACE reads using MiXCR and keeps one entry per CDR3 protein. This sample has a few hundred thousand distinct CDR3 sequences, with roughly 17% found just once. The TCR was taken from a male donor with ankylosing spondylitis. Sequenced material: blood, either unsorted or a sorted T cell fraction (not recorded which). The chain links TRBV18 to TRBJ1-3; a possible D gene is TRBD1 (5 bases). The CDR3 here is CASFPTGGRGNTIYF. CDR3 DNA sequence: TGTGCCAGCTTCCCGACTGGGGGACGGGGAAACACCATATATTTT.